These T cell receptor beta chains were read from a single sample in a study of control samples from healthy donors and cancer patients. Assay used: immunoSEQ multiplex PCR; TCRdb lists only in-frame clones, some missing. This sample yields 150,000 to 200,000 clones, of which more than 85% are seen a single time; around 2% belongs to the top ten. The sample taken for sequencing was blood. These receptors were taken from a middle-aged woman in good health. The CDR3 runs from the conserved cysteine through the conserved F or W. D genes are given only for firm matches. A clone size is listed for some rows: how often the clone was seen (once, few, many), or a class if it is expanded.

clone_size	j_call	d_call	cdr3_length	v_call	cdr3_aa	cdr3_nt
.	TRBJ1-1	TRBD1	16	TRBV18	CASSPPGTGGHTEAFF	TGTGCCAGCTCACCCCCCGGGACAGGGGGCCACACTGAAGCTTTCTTT
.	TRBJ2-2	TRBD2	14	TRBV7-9	CASRSGEYTGELFF	TGTGCCAGCAGGAGCGGGGAGTACACCGGGGAGCTGTTTTTT
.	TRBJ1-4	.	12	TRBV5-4	CASSLEGKKLFF	TGTGCCAGCAGCTTGGAGGGTAAAAAACTGTTTTTT
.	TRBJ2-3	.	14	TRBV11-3	CASSPGTGPDTQYF	TGTGCCAGCAGCCCAGGGACCGGGCCAGATACGCAGTATTTT
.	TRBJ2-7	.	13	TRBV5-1	CASKPDGPYEQYF	TGCGCCAGCAAACCGGACGGACCCTACGAGCAGTACTTC
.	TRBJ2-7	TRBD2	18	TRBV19	CASSIRIAGGLFSYEQYF	TGTGCCAGTAGTATCCGGATAGCGGGGGGCCTTTTCTCCTACGAGCAGTACTTC
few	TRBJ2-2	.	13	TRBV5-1	CASSLVSAGELFF	TGCGCCAGCAGCTTGGTTAGTGCCGGGGAGCTGTTTTTT
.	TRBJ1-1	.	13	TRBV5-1	CASSFGRNTEAFF	TGCGCCAGCAGCTTCGGCAGGAACACTGAAGCTTTCTTT
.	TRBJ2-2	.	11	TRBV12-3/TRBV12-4	CASKVTGELFF	TGTGCCAGCAAGGTCACCGGGGAGCTGTTTTTT
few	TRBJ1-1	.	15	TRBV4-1	CASSQDRGGNTEAFF	TGCGCCAGCAGCCAAGATAGGGGAGGGAACACTGAAGCTTTCTTT
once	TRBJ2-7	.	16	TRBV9	CASSVLMRDFCPEQYF	TGTGCCAGCAGCGTGTTGATGCGGGACTTTTGCCCCGAGCAGTACTTC
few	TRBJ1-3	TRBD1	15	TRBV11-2	CASSNVDRGGNTIYF	TGTGCCAGCAGCAATGTGGACAGGGGTGGAAACACCATATATTTT